The 20 T cell receptor beta chains below were found in one sample sequenced in a study of blood T cells in healthy people across ages (dated by TCRdb to 2014 to 2015). Receptor amplification or capture employed 5' RACE. The sequencing machine was an Illumina HiSeq 2500. A second roughly 6 to 11 cycle PCR used a sample-barcoded 5' primer and a J-beta primer mix. TCRdb reworked the public reads: Q25 trimming with fastp, MiXCR clone assembly, productive beta chains retained. Rows with one shared CDR3 protein collapse into an entry with the most common genes and DNA. Present in this sample are about 720,000 distinct CDR3 sequences, about 20% of which were seen just once. Of the sample, approximately 20% is held by the ten largest clones. Sequencing input: blood. The receptors derive from a man in his sixties or seventies in good health.

The chain carries TRBV20-1 and TRBJ2-1, with D maybe TRBD1 (5 bases). This CDR3 has 16 amino acids. V lost 6 bases to trimming and J lost 0 bases, with 18 bases between them. The germline V gene encodes CDR1 DFQATT and CDR2 SNEGSKA (reference sequence). The DNA for the CDR3 is TGCAGTGCCCTCAACAGGATATTAAGCTCCTACAATGAGCAGTTCTTC. It is translated as CSALNRILSSYNEQFF.

This clonotype was recorded a few times. The chain combines TRBV19 with TRBJ1-3, with D possibly being TRBD1 (5 bases). The CDR3 runs to 15 residues. The germline V and J ends were trimmed by 2 bases and 4 bases, with 12 bases remaining between them. Germline V gene lookup returns CDR1 LNHDA and CDR2 SQIVND (reference sequence). CDR3 sequence: CASSISRDRGNTIYF. Here the CDR3 DNA reads TGTGCCAGTAGTATATCCCGGGACCGGGGAAACACCATATATTTT.

This rearrangement joins TRBV9 to TRBJ1-5; TRBD1 aligns across 8 bases. V shed 4 bases and J 6 bases; nucleotides not matched to a gene: 9. This CDR3 has 15 residues. Germline loops: CDR1 SGDLS, CDR2 YYNGEE. This CDR3 is CASSPFGQGTQPQHF. CDR3 nucleotide sequence: TGTGCCAGCAGCCCTTTTGGACAGGGCACTCAGCCCCAGCATTTT.

The rearrangement links TRBV15 to TRBJ2-3, with D possibly being TRBD1 (5 bases). The CDR3 loop spans 16 amino acids. Trimming took 1 base from V and 1 from J, leaving 12 bases between them. Germline V gives CDR1 LNHNV, CDR2 YYDKDF (reference sequence). The CDR3 nucleotides are TGTGCCACCAGCAGAGGAAGGGGTCAAGGCACAGATACGCAGTATTTT. Residues: CATSRGRGQGTDTQYF.

This clonotype was seen a few times. This sequence joins TRBV20-1 and TRBJ2-1, with unresolved D. V lost 3 bases, J lost 4 bases, and 7 bases lay in between. CDR1 is DFQATT and CDR2 is SNEGSKA in the germline V gene (reference sequence). The CDR3 covers 12 residues. The CDR3 loop reads CSASTAYNEQFF. DNA for the CDR3: TGCAGTGCTAGCACGGCTTACAATGAGCAGTTCTTC.

Many counts were recorded for this clonotype. The V and J genes are TRBV3-1 and TRBJ2-1; a possible D gene is TRBD1 (6 bases). V was pared by 4 bases and J by 9 bases, with 10 bases between. The CDR3 loop spans 12 amino acids. Germline V lookup: CDR1 LGHDT, CDR2 YNNKEL (reference sequence). The CDR3 nucleotides read TGTGCCAGCAGCCTTATGGGGGCTGAGCAGTTCTTC. Translating it yields CASSLMGAEQFF.

This clonotype was detected ten times or more. The genes are TRBV3-1 and TRBJ1-6, with D hard to call. In germline, CDR1 is LGHDT, CDR2 YNNKEL (reference sequence). The CDR3 totals 15 residues. Trimming pared 3 bases from V and 14 bases from J, leaving 20 bases between. For the CDR3, the DNA is TGTGCCAGCAGCCACTTCCTCGGTCGAGATAGATCCCTCCACTTT. This translates into CASSHFLGRDRSLHF. The full variable domain, in which reference TRBV3-1 and TRBJ1-6 provide the parts outside the CDR3, is DTAVSQTPKYLVTQMGNDKSIKCEQNLGHDTMYWYKQDSKKFLKIMFSYNNKELIINETVPNRFSPKSPDKAHLNLHINSLELGDSAVYFCASSHFLGRDRSLHFGNGTRLTVT.

This clonotype showed up just a few times. V usage is TRBV20-1 and J usage is TRBJ2-4; TRBD2 agrees at 8 bases. V dropped 0 bases and J dropped 8; count of bases not matched to a gene: 6. From germline, CDR1 is DFQATT and CDR2 SNEGSKA (reference sequence). CDR3 length: 14 amino acids. CDR3 residues: CSARDGTSSHIQYF. CDR3 nucleotides: TGCAGTGCTAGAGACGGGACTAGTAGCCACATTCAGTACTTC.

This clonotype was found a few times. Compared with germline, one end of the junction differs, possibly owing to a read error. The chain is built from TRBV28 and TRBJ2-7; either TRBD1 or TRBD2 may supply D (5 bases each). Per germline, CDR1 MDHEN and CDR2 SYDVKM. The CDR3 length is 12 residues. CDR3 loop: CASTGAIYGQYF. As DNA, the CDR3 is TGTGCCAGTACCGGGGCCATCTACGGGCAGTACTTC. The whole variable domain, filled in from reference TRBV28 and TRBJ2-7, reads DVKVTQSSRYLVKRTGEKVFLECVQDMDHENMFWYRQDPGLGLRLIYFSYDVKMKEKGDIPEGYSVSREKKERFSLILESASTNQTSMYLCASTGAIYGQYFGPGTRLTVT.

Ten or more counts support this clonotype. The rearrangement links TRBV7-9 to TRBJ2-5; 7 nucleotides line up with TRBD2. In germline, CDR1 is SEHNR, CDR2 FQNEAQ (reference sequence). The CDR3 spans 14 residues. The V segment lost 5 bases and the J segment 3 bases; nucleotides outside the gene matches: 6. Here the CDR3 reads CASSPYLAEETQYF. The CDR3 nucleotides are TGTGCCAGCAGCCCATATCTAGCGGAAGAGACCCAGTACTTC.

Worth noting for this clonotype: This clone may be a read error of a much larger clone one base away. This chain connects TRBV15 to TRBJ2-3, with D perhaps being TRBD1 or TRBD2 (5 bases each). The germline V gene encodes CDR1 LNHNV and CDR2 YYDKDF (reference sequence). The CDR3 runs to 13 residues. As DNA, the CDR3 is TGTGCCACCAGTCCCTTGGGGACGGATACGCAGTGTTTT. This sequence encodes CATSPLGTDTQCF.

This rearrangement joins TRBV7-2 to TRBJ2-5; D gene uncertain. Trimming took off 2 bases at V and 2 bases at J, with 12 bases between the two ends. The CDR3 consists of 15 residues. Looked up from germline, CDR1 is SGHTA and CDR2 is FQGNSA. In nucleotides, the CDR3 is TGTGCCAGCAGCTTACACGCCAGAACACAAGAGACCCAGTACTTC. Amino acids: CASSLHARTQETQYF.

A few counts support this clonotype. This chain uses TRBV4-3 with TRBJ1-1; D uncertain. V was cut by 1 base and J by 7 bases, with 13 bases left in between. Looked up from germline, CDR1 is LGHNA and CDR2 is YSLEER. The CDR3 contains 14 residues. The CDR3 is CASSQGHLEGEAFF. The CDR3 region has the DNA TGCGCCAGCAGCCAAGGTCATCTCGAGGGTGAAGCTTTCTTT.

The V gene is TRBV28, the J gene TRBJ2-5, with 11 bases fitting TRBD2. Germline V gene sequence: CDR1 MDHEN, CDR2 SYDVKM. Trimming removed 3 bases from V and 4 bases from J; junction bases left unmatched: 1. The CDR3 spans 14 residues. The CDR3 protein is CASSFLAGGETQYF. The CDR3 coding sequence is TGTGCCAGCAGTTTCCTAGCGGGGGGAGAGACCCAGTACTTC.

This clonotype was counted a few times. CDR3 protein: CSAIDSHYGYTF. DNA of the CDR3: TGCAGTGCTATTGACAGCCACTATGGCTACACCTTC. V and J are TRBV20-1 and TRBJ1-2; perhaps TRBD1 as D (5 bases). The germline V gene encodes CDR1 DFQATT and CDR2 SNEGSKA (reference sequence). The CDR3 contains 12 residues. V was shortened by 4 bases and J by 3 bases, with 9 bases between the two germline ends.

This chain uses TRBV18 with TRBJ1-1; D may be TRBD1 (6 bases). This CDR3 comprises 12 residues. Germline V lookup: CDR1 KGHSH, CDR2 LQKENI. V dropped 6 bases and J dropped 7 bases, with 12 bases sitting between them. Here the CDR3 reads CASSRDRNEAFF. The CDR3 DNA is TGTGCCAGCTCTCGTGACAGGAATGAAGCTTTCTTT.

This clonotype occurred a few times. V usage is TRBV5-1 and J usage is TRBJ2-5, with D possibly called TRBD1 or TRBD2 (5 bases each). The DNA matches TRBJ2-7 better at its end, which makes the J call doubtful. Germline lookup yields CDR1 SGHRS and CDR2 YFSETQ. There are 14 residues in the CDR3. The CDR3 DNA sequence: TGCGCCAGCAGCTTGGGGGACGACTCCTACGAGCAGTACGTC. Translated: CASSLGDDSYEQYV.

The chain couples TRBV20-1 to TRBJ1-3; no clear D gene. The CDR3 totals 16 residues. Germline loops: CDR1 DFQATT, CDR2 SNEGSKA (reference sequence). Trimming stripped 5 bases from V and 0 bases from J, with 17 bases between. In nucleotides, the CDR3 is TGCAGTGCTGAAACCCTTTCCGGGAGCTCTGGAAACACCATATATTTT. Amino acids: CSAETLSGSSGNTIYF.

In this sample, this clonotype turned up a few times. The V gene is TRBV11-3, the J gene TRBJ1-6; TRBD1 agrees at 8 bases. V was pared by 5 bases and J by 0 bases, with 6 bases of the junction left unmatched. CDR3 length: 17 amino acids. The germline V gene has CDR1 SGHNT and CDR2 YENEEA. The chain's CDR3 is CASSPGGRSSYNSPLHF. Written as DNA, the CDR3 is TGTGCCAGCAGCCCAGGGGGCAGGAGCTCCTATAATTCACCCCTCCACTTT.

This clonotype was seen just once. V usage is TRBV29-1 and J usage is TRBJ2-2; TRBD1 matches 10 bases. The V gene end was trimmed by 7 bases and the J gene end by 5 bases; junction bases not matched to a gene: 4. Germline CDR1 SQVTM, CDR2 ANQGSEA. The CDR3 sequence is 13 residues long. Here the CDR3 reads CSADRGFTGELFF. Here the CDR3 DNA reads TGCAGCGCGGACAGGGGGTTTACCGGGGAGCTGTTTTTT.